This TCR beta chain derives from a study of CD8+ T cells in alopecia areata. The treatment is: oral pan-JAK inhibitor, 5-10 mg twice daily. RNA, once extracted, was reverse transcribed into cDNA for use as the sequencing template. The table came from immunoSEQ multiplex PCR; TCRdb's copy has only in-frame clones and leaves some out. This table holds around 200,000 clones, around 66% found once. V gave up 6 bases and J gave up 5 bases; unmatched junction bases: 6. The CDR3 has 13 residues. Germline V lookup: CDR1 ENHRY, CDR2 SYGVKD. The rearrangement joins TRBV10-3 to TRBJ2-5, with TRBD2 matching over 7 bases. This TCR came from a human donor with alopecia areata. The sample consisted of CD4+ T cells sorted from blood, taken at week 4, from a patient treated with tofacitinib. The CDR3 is CAIRETSKETQYF. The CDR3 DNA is TGTGCCATCAGGGAGACTAGCAAGGAGACCCAGTACTTC.